Here is one TCR beta chain with its context. This entry comes from a study of shared clonotypes between healthy human individuals. Here immunoSEQ multiplex PCR was the method, and the copy in TCRdb shows in-frame clones only, minus some. The table shows about 1.5 million clones, with more than 95% occurring only once. V dropped 7 bases and J dropped 8 bases, with 18 bases sitting between them. Germline lookup yields CDR1 SQVTM and CDR2 ANQGSEA. This CDR3 comprises 13 residues. This sequence was found in a man aged 25 to 40 in good health. The sequenced sample was naive CD4+ T cells sorted from blood. Documented subset: CD45RA+ positively selected. The chain joins TRBV29-1 to TRBJ2-1, with D possibly TRBD2 on 6 matching bases. The CDR3 DNA reads TGCAGCGCCTCAGTAACCGGGGGTGATGAGCAGTTCTTC. This encodes CSASVTGGDEQFF.